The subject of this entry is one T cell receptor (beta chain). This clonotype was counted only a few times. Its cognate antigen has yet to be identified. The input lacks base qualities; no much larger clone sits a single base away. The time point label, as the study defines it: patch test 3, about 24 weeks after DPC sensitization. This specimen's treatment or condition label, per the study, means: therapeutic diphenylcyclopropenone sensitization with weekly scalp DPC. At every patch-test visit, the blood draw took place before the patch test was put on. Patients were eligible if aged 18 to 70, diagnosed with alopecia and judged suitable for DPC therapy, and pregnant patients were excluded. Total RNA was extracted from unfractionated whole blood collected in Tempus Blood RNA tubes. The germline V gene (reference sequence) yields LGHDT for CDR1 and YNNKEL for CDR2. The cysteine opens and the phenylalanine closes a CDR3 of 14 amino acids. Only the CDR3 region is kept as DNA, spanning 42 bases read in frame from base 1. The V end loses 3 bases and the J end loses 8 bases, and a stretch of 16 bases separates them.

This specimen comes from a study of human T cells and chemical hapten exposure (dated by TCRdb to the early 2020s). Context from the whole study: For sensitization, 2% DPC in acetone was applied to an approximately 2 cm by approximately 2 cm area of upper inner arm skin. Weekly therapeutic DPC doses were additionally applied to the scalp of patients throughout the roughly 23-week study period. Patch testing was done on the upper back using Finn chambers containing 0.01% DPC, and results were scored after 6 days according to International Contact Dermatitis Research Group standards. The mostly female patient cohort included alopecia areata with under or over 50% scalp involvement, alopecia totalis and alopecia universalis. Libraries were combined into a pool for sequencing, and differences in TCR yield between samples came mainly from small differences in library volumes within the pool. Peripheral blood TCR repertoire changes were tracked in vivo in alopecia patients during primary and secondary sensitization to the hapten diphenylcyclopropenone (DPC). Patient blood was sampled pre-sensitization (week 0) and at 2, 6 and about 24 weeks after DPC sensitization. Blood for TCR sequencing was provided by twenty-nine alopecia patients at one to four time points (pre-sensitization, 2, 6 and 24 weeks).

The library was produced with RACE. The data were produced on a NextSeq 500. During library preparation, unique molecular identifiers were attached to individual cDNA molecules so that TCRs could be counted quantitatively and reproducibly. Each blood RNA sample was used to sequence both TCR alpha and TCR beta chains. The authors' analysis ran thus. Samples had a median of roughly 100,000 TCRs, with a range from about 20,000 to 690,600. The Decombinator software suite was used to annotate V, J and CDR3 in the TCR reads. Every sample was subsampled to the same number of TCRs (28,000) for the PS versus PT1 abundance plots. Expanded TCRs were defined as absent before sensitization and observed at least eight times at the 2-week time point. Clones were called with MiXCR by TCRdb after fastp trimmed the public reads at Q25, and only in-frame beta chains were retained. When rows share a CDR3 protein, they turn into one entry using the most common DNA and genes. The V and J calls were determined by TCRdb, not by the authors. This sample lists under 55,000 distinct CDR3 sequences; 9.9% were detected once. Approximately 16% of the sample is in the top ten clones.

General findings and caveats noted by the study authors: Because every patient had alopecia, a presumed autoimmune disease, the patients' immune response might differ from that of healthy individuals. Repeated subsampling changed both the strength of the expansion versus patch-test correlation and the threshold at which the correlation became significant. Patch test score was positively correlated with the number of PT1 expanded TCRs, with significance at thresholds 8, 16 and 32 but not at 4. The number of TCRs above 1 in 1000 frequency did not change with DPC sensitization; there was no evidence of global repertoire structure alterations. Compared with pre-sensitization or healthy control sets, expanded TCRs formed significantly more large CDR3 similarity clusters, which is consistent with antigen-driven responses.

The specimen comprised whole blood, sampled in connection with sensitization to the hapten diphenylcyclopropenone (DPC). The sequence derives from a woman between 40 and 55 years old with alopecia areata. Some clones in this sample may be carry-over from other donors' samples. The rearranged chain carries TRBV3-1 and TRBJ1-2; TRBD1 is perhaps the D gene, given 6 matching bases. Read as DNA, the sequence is TGTGCCAGCAGCCACCTTGGCAGGGGAAGAGGCTACACCTTC. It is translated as CASSHLGRGRGYTF.